This T cell receptor beta chain was sequenced in a study of control samples from healthy donors and cancer patients. Only in-frame clones appear in the TCRdb table, and some are missing; sequencing was by immunoSEQ multiplex PCR. The sample includes about 140,000 clones, roughly 94% of them seen just once. Germline V CDR1 and CDR2: LNHNV, YYDKDF (reference sequence). With V trimmed by 4 bases and J by 3 bases, 6 bases remained unmatched. The CDR3 extends over 16 amino acids. The clonotype originates from a man aged 35 to 55 in good health. V gene TRBV15 combines with J gene TRBJ2-7; 13 bases fit TRBD2. The specimen was blood. The CDR3 DNA reads TGTGCCACCAGCATAACTAGCGGGAGGGCTTTCTACGAGCAGTACTTC. This encodes CATSITSGRAFYEQYF. Variable domain in full (rest from reference TRBV15 and TRBJ2-7): DAMVIQNPRYQVTQFGKPVTLSCSQTLNHNVMYWYQQKSSQAPKLLFHYYDKDFNNEADTPDNFQSRRPNTSFCFLDIRSPGLGDTAMYLCATSITSGRAFYEQYFGPGTRLTVT.